This T cell receptor beta chain was sequenced during a study of T cell clonotyping in hematopoietic cell transplantation. The repertoire was sequenced with immunoSEQ multiplex PCR; TCRdb's copy has only in-frame clones and lacks some. The repertoire has some 76,000 clones, about 96% of them found once; the top ten carry roughly 1.5%. Study-wide results and limits: Pathologically expanded recipient clonotypes increased progressively from day 30 to day 180 as diversity fell. Graft donor and pretransplant recipient Inverse Simpson Index values predicted broader posttransplant TCR diversity.

Worth noting for this clone: The antigen is not known.

Time point noted: recipient sample about 28 days before transplant, after cytoreduction. Germline V CDR1 and CDR2: SQVTM, ANQGSEA. J gave up 7 bases and V 7 bases, and 3 bases lay outside the gene matches. CDR3 length: 11 amino acids. This receptor was taken from a woman between 45 and 65 years old with acute myeloid leukemia. Some clones in this sample may be carry-over from other donors' samples. The gene calls are TRBV29-1 and TRBJ1-2; TRBD1 matches 10 bases. Sample: peripheral blood mononuclear cells, taken before stem cell transplant. The chain's CDR3 is CSAGQGGGYTF. The DNA of the CDR3 is TGCAGCGCAGGACAGGGGGGTGGCTACACCTTC.